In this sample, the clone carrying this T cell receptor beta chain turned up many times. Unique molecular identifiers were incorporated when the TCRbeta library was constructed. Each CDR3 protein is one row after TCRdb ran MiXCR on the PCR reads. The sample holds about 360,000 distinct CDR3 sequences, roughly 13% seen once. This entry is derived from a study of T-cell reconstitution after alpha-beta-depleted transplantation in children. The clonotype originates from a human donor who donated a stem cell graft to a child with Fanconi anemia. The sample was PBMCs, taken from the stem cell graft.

The CDR3 DNA reads as TGTGCCAGCAGCCGCGGACTAGTCTCCGGGGAGCTGTTTTTT. Amino acid sequence: CASSRGLVSGELFF. This sequence joins TRBV12-3 or TRBV12-4 and TRBJ2-2, with TRBD2 matching 7 bases. The junction had 7 bases not matched to a gene; V was cut back by 6 bases and J by 6 bases. The CDR3 is made up of 14 amino acids.